The rows below give T cell receptor beta chains drawn from one sample of a study of OX40 agonist ivuxolimab in advanced cancers. Repertoires were generated with immunoSEQ multiplex PCR, while TCRdb's copy carries only in-frame clones and drops some. The data hold approximately 70,000 clones, with around nine tenths observed a single time. Sequenced here: CD4+ or CD8+ T cells sorted from blood, sampled in a trial of the OX40 agonist ivuxolimab. These TCRs come from an adult with an advanced solid tumor such as melanoma, head and neck, liver or kidney cancer. Each CDR3 is given with its conserved first and last residue. The D gene is left open where the match is weak. A clone size is listed for some rows: how often the clone was seen (once, few, many), or a class if it is expanded.

V gene: TRBV7-2
clone size: -
D gene: -
J gene: TRBJ2-7
CDR3 DNA: TGTGCCAGCAGCACAACTCCATACGAGCAGTACTTC
CDR3 protein: CASSTTPYEQYF

V gene: TRBV28
clone size: -
D gene: TRBD1
J gene: TRBJ2-5
CDR3 DNA: TGTGCCAGCAGTTTTATGCCGGGACAGATGAAAGAGACCCAGTACTTC
CDR3 protein: CASSFMPGQMKETQYF

V gene: TRBV6-1
clone size: -
D gene: -
J gene: TRBJ1-1
CDR3 DNA: TGTGCCAGCAGTCAACGACAGGATGCGAACACTGAAGCTTTCTTT
CDR3 protein: CASSQRQDANTEAFF

V gene: TRBV21-1
clone size: few
D gene: -
J gene: TRBJ2-7
CDR3 DNA: TGTGCCAGCAGCAAAGTAAGCGGCAGCTCCTACGAGCAGTACTTC
CDR3 protein: CASSKVSGSSYEQYF

V gene: TRBV18
clone size: -
D gene: TRBD2
J gene: TRBJ2-7
CDR3 DNA: TGTGCCAGCTCACCATCTAGCGGGGGAGGTAGCTACGAGCAGTACTTC
CDR3 protein: CASSPSSGGGSYEQYF

V gene: TRBV28
clone size: -
D gene: -
J gene: TRBJ1-5
CDR3 DNA: TGTGCCTCGACAGGTCAGTATCAGCCCCAGCATTTT
CDR3 protein: CASTGQYQPQHF

V gene: TRBV27
clone size: -
D gene: TRBD1
J gene: TRBJ1-3
CDR3 DNA: TGTGCCAGCAGTCGACGCAGGGGGGCTGGAAACACCATATATTTT
CDR3 protein: CASSRRRGAGNTIYF

V gene: TRBV19
clone size: -
D gene: TRBD1
J gene: TRBJ1-1
CDR3 DNA: TGTGCCAGTAGTAAGGGACAGGGGAGCACTGAAGCTTTCTTT
CDR3 protein: CASSKGQGSTEAFF

V gene: TRBV7-8
clone size: -
D gene: -
J gene: TRBJ1-2
CDR3 DNA: TGTGCCAGCAGCTTAGCCGGGACATATGGCTACACCTTC
CDR3 protein: CASSLAGTYGYTF

V gene: TRBV18
clone size: -
D gene: TRBD2
J gene: TRBJ2-7
CDR3 DNA: TGTGCCAGCTCACCACTAGCTAGCGGGAGCTCCTACGAGCAGTACTTC
CDR3 protein: CASSPLASGSSYEQYF

V gene: TRBV30
clone size: -
D gene: -
J gene: TRBJ2-1
CDR3 DNA: TGTGCCTGGAGTGTACTAGTCCGTGAGCAGTTCTTC
CDR3 protein: CAWSVLVREQFF

V gene: TRBV11-3
clone size: once
D gene: -
J gene: TRBJ2-5
CDR3 DNA: TGTGCCAGCAGCTCTCTGGAGACCCAGTACTTC
CDR3 protein: CASSSLETQYF

V gene: TRBV7-6
clone size: -
D gene: TRBD2
J gene: TRBJ2-7
CDR3 DNA: TGTGCCAGCAGCTTAGGGTTAGCGGGAGGTTCCGAGCAGTACTTC
CDR3 protein: CASSLGLAGGSEQYF

V gene: TRBV29-1
clone size: -
D gene: -
J gene: TRBJ2-5
CDR3 DNA: TGCAGCGCACAACGGGGGACCCAAGAGACCCAGTACTTC
CDR3 protein: CSAQRGTQETQYF

V gene: TRBV5-4
clone size: -
D gene: TRBD1
J gene: TRBJ1-2
CDR3 DNA: TGTGCCAGCAGCTTGGATAGACGGACAGGCGATGGCTACACCTTC
CDR3 protein: CASSLDRRTGDGYTF

V gene: TRBV6-1
clone size: -
D gene: -
J gene: TRBJ2-1
CDR3 DNA: TGTGCCAGCAGTGAAGGGTTCAGCGGCTTGAGCTCCTACAATGAGCAGTTCTTC
CDR3 protein: CASSEGFSGLSSYNEQFF

V gene: TRBV2
clone size: -
D gene: -
J gene: TRBJ2-7
CDR3 DNA: TGTGCCAGCAGTGCTCAGTCAGGATCTGGCTACGAGCAGTACTTC
CDR3 protein: CASSAQSGSGYEQYF

V gene: TRBV7-9
clone size: -
D gene: TRBD1
J gene: TRBJ1-4
CDR3 DNA: TGTGCCAGCAGCTCAATAGGACAGGGAGTAACTAATGAAAAACTGTTTTTT
CDR3 protein: CASSSIGQGVTNEKLFF

V gene: TRBV28
clone size: -
D gene: -
J gene: TRBJ1-2
CDR3 DNA: TGTGCCAGCAGCACTTATACCGGGACAATTCTTTATGGCTACACCTTC
CDR3 protein: CASSTYTGTILYGYTF

V gene: TRBV10-3
clone size: -
D gene: -
J gene: TRBJ2-1
CDR3 DNA: TGTGCCACCTTGGGGGGAAACTTCAACAATGAGCAGTTCTTC
CDR3 protein: CATLGGNFNNEQFF

V gene: TRBV6-5
clone size: -
D gene: -
J gene: TRBJ1-5
CDR3 DNA: TGTGCCAGCAGTTACCGGGCCGATAGCAATCAGCCCCAGCATTTT
CDR3 protein: CASSYRADSNQPQHF

V gene: TRBV7-2
clone size: -
D gene: -
J gene: TRBJ2-1
CDR3 DNA: TGTGCCAGCAGCTTAGCTGAGGTCCGCTACAATGAGCAGTTCTTC
CDR3 protein: CASSLAEVRYNEQFF

V gene: TRBV7-9
clone size: few
D gene: TRBD1
J gene: TRBJ1-1
CDR3 DNA: TGTGCCAGCAGCACAGGGGACAGTAGGAACACTGAAGCTTTCTTT
CDR3 protein: CASSTGDSRNTEAFF

V gene: TRBV4-1
clone size: -
D gene: TRBD2
J gene: TRBJ2-7
CDR3 DNA: TGCGCCAGCAGCCAAGATCGGGGGGGAACAGGGCAATCCTACGAGCAGTACTTC
CDR3 protein: CASSQDRGGTGQSYEQYF

V gene: TRBV5-4
clone size: -
D gene: -
J gene: TRBJ2-5
CDR3 DNA: TGTGCCAGCAGCTTGGATGCAGGGATAGGGGAGACCCAGTACTTC
CDR3 protein: CASSLDAGIGETQYF

V gene: TRBV10-3
clone size: -
D gene: -
J gene: TRBJ2-1
CDR3 DNA: TGTGCCATCAGTGAGTCAGGGGGAGGGTGGAATGAGCAGTTCTTC
CDR3 protein: CAISESGGGWNEQFF

V gene: TRBV6-5
clone size: -
D gene: -
J gene: TRBJ1-5
CDR3 DNA: TGTGCCAGCAGTTACTCAGCGGACCTCGGTCAGCCCCAGCATTTT
CDR3 protein: CASSYSADLGQPQHF